Following are 32 T cell receptor beta chains from one sample sequenced in a study of a mutant IDH1 vaccine in newly diagnosed glioma. Here immunoSEQ multiplex PCR was the method, and the copy in TCRdb shows in-frame clones only, minus some. The data hold around 52,000 clones, with around 78% observed a single time. No antigen has been assigned to these receptors. Time point: week 5, during vaccination. In the vaccine, a single dose held 300 ug of the mutant IDH1 20-mer peptide, along with topical imiquimod. The sample in question was PBMCs, obtained from a glioma patient whose treatment included an IDH1 peptide vaccine. The receptors shown here come from a woman aged 40 to 50 with glioma.

CDR3 bases: TGTGCCAGCAGCGTAGGACTAGCGGGCATACGAGGGACCCAGTACTTC. Its translation: CASSVGLAGIRGTQYF. The V and J genes are TRBV9 and TRBJ2-5; 10 bases are a match to TRBD2. Looked up from germline, CDR1 is SGDLS and CDR2 is YYNGEE. This CDR3 contains 16 residues. V gave up 0 bases and J gave up 7 bases; unmatched junction bases: 9.

The V call is TRBV19, the J call TRBJ2-7; maybe TRBD2 (5 bases). Germline CDR1 is LNHDA and CDR2 is SQIVND (reference sequence). The CDR3 extends over 16 amino acids. V was trimmed by 3 bases and J by 2 bases, leaving 17 bases between them. The chain's CDR3 is CASSIARGPVTYEQYF. The CDR3 bases are TGTGCCAGTAGTATCGCGCGAGGGCCCGTCACCTACGAGCAGTACTTC.

V and J are TRBV5-1 and TRBJ2-3, with 9 bases identical to TRBD1. J lost 3 bases, V lost 6 bases, and 2 bases had no gene match. The CDR3 is made up of 13 amino acids. Germline values: CDR1 SGHRS, CDR2 YFSETQ. CDR3 bases: TGCGCCAGCACCGGACAGGGGACAGATACGCAGTATTTT. Its protein product is CASTGQGTDTQYF.

The chain carries TRBV11-2 and TRBJ1-5; D possibly corresponds to TRBD1 (6 bases). The CDR3 totals 15 residues. Germline V lookup: CDR1 SGHAT, CDR2 FQNNGV. Trimming shortened V by 5 bases and J by 2 bases, and 13 bases separated the two germline ends. The CDR3 region is CASSLQGYGNQPQHF. The CDR3 DNA sequence: TGTGCCAGCAGCCTTCAGGGGTATGGCAATCAGCCCCAGCATTTT.

In its sample, this clone was seen a few times. The chain combines TRBV7-2 with TRBJ1-1; 10 nucleotides line up with TRBD1. This CDR3 contains 18 residues. CDR1 and CDR2 (germline): SGHTA, FQGNSA. The V segment lost 2 bases and the J segment 0 bases; nucleotides outside the gene matches: 9. The CDR3, as DNA: TGTGCCAGCAGCTTACGAGGGGGGACAGGGGCTTTGAACACTGAAGCTTTCTTT. It codes for CASSLRGGTGALNTEAFF. Based on the CDR3 plus reference TRBV7-2 and TRBJ1-1, the full variable domain is GAGVSQSPSNKVTEKGKDVELRCDPISGHTALYWYRQSLGQGLEFLIYFQGNSAPDKSGLPSDRFSAERTGGSVSTLTIQRTQQEDSAVYLCASSLRGGTGALNTEAFFGQGTRLTVV.

The rearrangement uses TRBV7-6 and TRBJ2-3; 8 positions match TRBD2. J lost 0 bases, V lost 2 bases, and 13 bases had no gene match. This CDR3 is 19 amino acids long. Germline V lookup: CDR1 SGHVS, CDR2 FNYEAQ. CDR3 in amino acids: CASSLLKWGSGASTDTQYF. The CDR3 DNA reads as TGTGCCAGCAGCTTACTAAAGTGGGGTAGCGGGGCGAGCACAGATACGCAGTATTTT.

The V call is TRBV13, the J call TRBJ1-2; D possibly corresponds to TRBD1 (5 bases). V lost 5 bases and J lost 1, with 5 bases in between. The germline V gene encodes CDR1 PRHDT and CDR2 FYEKMQ (reference sequence). CDR3 length equals 12 residues. CDR3 DNA: TGTGCCAGCAGCGACAGTAACTATGGCTACACCTTC. This codes for CASSDSNYGYTF.

This clone was recorded a few times. The gene calls are TRBV6-1 and TRBJ1-1; TRBD1 is a possible D gene (6 bases). Germline CDR1 is MNHNS and CDR2 is SASEGT. V was shortened by 4 bases and J by 6 bases, with 12 bases between the two germline ends. The CDR3 runs 13 residues. For the CDR3, the DNA is TGTGCCAGCAGTGTGCGACAGGAGGCTGAAGCTTTCTTT. Amino acid sequence: CASSVRQEAEAFF.

The chain couples TRBV29-1 to TRBJ2-1, with 14 nucleotides matching TRBD2. The germline gives CDR1 SQVTM, CDR2 ANQGSEA. The CDR3 sequence is 18 residues long. The trim removed 5 bases at V and 4 bases at J, leaving 13 bases unmatched. DNA of the CDR3: TGCAGCGTTAAGACTAGCGGGGGGGCCGATTGGCGGTACAATGAGCAGTTCTTC. This sequence encodes CSVKTSGGADWRYNEQFF.

The chain recombines TRBV5-8 with TRBJ1-4; unclear D gene. The germline V gene encodes CDR1 SGHTS and CDR2 YDEGEE. The CDR3 is 17 residues long. With 0 bases removed from V and 0 bases from J, the gap between germline ends came to 12 bases. DNA of the CDR3: TGTGCCAGCAGCTTGGGTGGAGTGACCGCAACTAATGAAAAACTGTTTTTT. This codes for CASSLGGVTATNEKLFF. Full variable domain (missing parts from reference TRBV5-8 and TRBJ1-4): EAGVTQSPTHLIKTRGQQATLRCSPISGHTSVYWYQQALGLGLQFLLWYDEGEERNRGNFPPRFSGRQFPNYSSELNVNALELEDSALYLCASSLGGVTATNEKLFFGSGTQLSVL.

The chain has TRBV5-6 and TRBJ2-7; D might be TRBD2 (5 bases). There are 14 residues in the CDR3. Germline CDR1 reads SGHDT; CDR2 reads YYEEEE. The ends were cut back, 2 bases at V and 7 bases at J, with 16 bases in the middle. For the CDR3, the DNA is TGTGCCAGCAGCTTTCGCGCAGGCCGGAGGGAGCAGTACTTC. Amino acids: CASSFRAGRREQYF.

The rearrangement links TRBV19 to TRBJ1-5, with D maybe TRBD1 (6 bases). This CDR3 spans 15 amino acids. The V gene lost 10 bases and the J gene lost 6 bases, with 22 bases spanning the gap. Germline loops: CDR1 LNHDA, CDR2 SQIVND (reference sequence). Here the CDR3 DNA reads TGTGCCACCAAAGGGGGGCCAGGTGATGGTCAGCCCCAGCATTTT. Protein: CATKGGPGDGQPQHF.

The rearrangement links TRBV10-3 to TRBJ1-2; 9 bases line up with TRBD1. The CDR3 is 13 amino acids. V lost 4 bases and J lost 6; bases outside the gene matches: 3. Per germline, CDR1 ENHRY and CDR2 SYGVKD. The CDR3 DNA is TGTGCCATCAGTGGGGGACAGGGAAATGGCTACACCTTC. It codes for CAISGGQGNGYTF.

The V gene is TRBV5-1, the J gene TRBJ1-1; 7 nucleotides line up with TRBD1. The CDR3 is 16 amino acids. V lost 2 bases, J lost 5 bases, and 12 bases stayed unmatched. The V gene's germline CDR1 is SGHRS and CDR2 YFSETQ. The CDR3 bases are TGCGCCAGCAGCTTAGGGGGCTTTGCCACCCGAACTGAAGCTTTCTTT. Residues: CASSLGGFATRTEAFF.

The genes are TRBV5-1 and TRBJ2-7; 12 bases line up with TRBD2. The CDR3 consists of 16 residues. CDR1 SGHRS and CDR2 YFSETQ come from the germline V gene. The J segment lost 4 bases and the V segment lost 4 bases, leaving 9 bases of the junction unmatched. In DNA form, the CDR3 reads TGCGCCAGCAGCACTGGACTAGCGGGGCGAATTTACGAGCAGTACTTC. The encoded protein is CASSTGLAGRIYEQYF. Drawing the rest from reference TRBV5-1 and TRBJ2-7, the complete variable domain is KAGVTQTPRYLIKTRGQQVTLSCSPISGHRSVSWYQQTPGQGLQFLFEYFSETQRNKGNFPGRFSGRQFSNSRSEMNVSTLELGDSALYLCASSTGLAGRIYEQYFGPGTRLTVT.

This clone was seen a single time. The rearrangement joins TRBV19 to TRBJ1-2; D may be TRBD1 (6 bases). The CDR3 extends over 15 amino acids. The V end lost 0 bases, the J end lost 4 bases, and 12 bases lay between the germline ends. Per the germline V gene, CDR1 is LNHDA and CDR2 is SQIVND (reference sequence). The CDR3 nucleotides are TGTGCCAGTAGTATAGACCGGCAGGGGATCTATGGCTACACCTTC. The encoded protein is CASSIDRQGIYGYTF.

The chain joins TRBV11-2 to TRBJ1-3; TRBD1 matches 8 bases. The ends lost 2 bases at V and 3 bases at J; junction bases unmatched: 9. This CDR3 spans 17 amino acids. Germline lookup yields CDR1 SGHAT and CDR2 FQNNGV. CDR3 DNA: TGTGCCAGCAGCTTAAGGGGTGACAGGGGTGATGGAAACACCATATATTTT. Translated: CASSLRGDRGDGNTIYF.

This chain links TRBV18 with TRBJ1-2; 10 bases are shared with TRBD1. The length of the CDR3 is 16 residues. Germline CDR1 is KGHSH and CDR2 is LQKENI. The V segment lost 3 bases and the J segment 7 bases; nucleotides outside the gene matches: 11. The CDR3 is CASSPRQGAPAFGYTF. CDR3 sequence (DNA): TGTGCCAGCTCACCCCGACAGGGGGCGCCTGCTTTTGGCTACACCTTC.

This rearrangement joins TRBV30 to TRBJ1-2; D is ambiguous. This CDR3 contains 13 residues. Between the trimmed V and J ends, which lost 0 bases and 6 bases, there was a span of 11 bases. Germline CDR1 and CDR2: GTSNPN and SVGIG (reference sequence). CDR3 region: CAWSVRGLHGYTF. The CDR3 DNA is TGTGCCTGGAGTGTACGAGGGCTCCATGGCTACACCTTC.

The rearrangement joins TRBV7-6 to TRBJ1-1; the D is unclear. The V gene's germline CDR1 is SGHVS and CDR2 FNYEAQ. The V gene lost 2 bases and the J gene lost 4 bases, with 14 bases spanning the gap. The CDR3 spans 15 residues. The DNA of the CDR3 is TGTGCCAGCAGCTTACTTGCCGGTGTGAGCACTGAAGCTTTCTTT. Amino acids: CASSLLAGVSTEAFF.

The V gene is TRBV5-4, the J gene TRBJ1-1, with a tentative D call TRBD1 (5 bases). Looked up from germline, CDR1 is SGHNT and CDR2 is YYREEE (reference sequence). This CDR3 region has 15 residues. V was shortened by 4 bases and J by 3 bases, with 16 bases between the two germline ends. CDR3 region: CASSPARGRDTEAFF. DNA for the CDR3: TGTGCCAGCAGCCCCGCGAGGGGAAGGGACACTGAAGCTTTCTTT.

V is TRBV10-3 and J is TRBJ2-2; D is perhaps TRBD1 (6 bases). V lost 5 bases to trimming and J lost 3 bases, with 10 bases between them. Germline assignment: CDR1 ENHRY and CDR2 SYGVKD. CDR3 length: 14 residues. The CDR3 spells CAISTDRYTGELFF. The CDR3 coding sequence is TGTGCCATCAGTACCGACAGGTACACCGGGGAGCTGTTTTTT.

This rearrangement joins TRBV7-9 to TRBJ2-7, with 9 nucleotides matching TRBD1. V gave up 5 bases and J gave up 7 bases; unmatched junction bases: 12. Germline V gene sequence: CDR1 SEHNR, CDR2 FQNEAQ (reference sequence). The CDR3 length is 15 residues. CDR3 residues: CASSTTGTGIREQYF. CDR3 bases: TGTGCCAGCAGCACTACCGGGACAGGGATTAGGGAGCAGTACTTC.

The V gene is TRBV5-6, the J gene TRBJ2-7; no firm D call. This CDR3 is 13 amino acids long. Looked up from germline, CDR1 is SGHDT and CDR2 is YYEEEE. The V gene lost 4 bases and the J gene lost 0 bases, with 8 bases spanning the gap. The CDR3: CASSTVSSYEQYF. The CDR3 nucleotides read TGTGCCAGCAGCACCGTCAGCTCCTACGAGCAGTACTTC.

This clone was seen only once. The chain uses TRBV14 and TRBJ2-2; no firm D call. In germline, CDR1 is SGHDN, CDR2 FVKESK. The CDR3 is made up of 17 amino acids. The germline V and J ends were trimmed by 3 bases and 0 bases, with 14 bases remaining between them. The CDR3 sequence is CASSQDPLTANTGELFF. In DNA form, the CDR3 reads TGTGCCAGCAGCCAGGACCCCCTAACCGCGAACACCGGGGAGCTGTTTTTT.

The chain employs TRBV7-8 and TRBJ2-2; TRBD1 aligns across 7 bases. There are 17 residues in the CDR3. Germline CDR1 is SGHVS and CDR2 is FQNEAQ. V was clipped by 1 base and J by 0 bases; unmatched bases: 5. CDR3 amino acids: CASSLGTGAPNTGELFF. The CDR3 DNA is TGTGCCAGCAGCTTAGGGACAGGCGCTCCGAACACCGGGGAGCTGTTTTTT.

The gene calls are TRBV5-1 and TRBJ2-7; 7 bases are a match to TRBD2. After removal of 6 bases from V and 2 bases from J, the junction contained 11 bases not matched to a gene. The CDR3 covers 15 residues. Germline V gene sequence: CDR1 SGHRS, CDR2 YFSETQ. CDR3 residues: CASTFRASGPYEQYF. The DNA of the CDR3 is TGCGCCAGCACCTTCAGGGCTAGCGGCCCCTACGAGCAGTACTTC.

The chain carries TRBV13 and TRBJ2-7; D is uncertain. Trimming took 2 bases from V and 0 from J, leaving 8 bases between them. CDR1 and CDR2 (germline): PRHDT, FYEKMQ (reference sequence). This CDR3 contains 14 residues. In DNA, the CDR3 is TGTGCCAGCAGCTTATCAGTCCTCTCCTACGAGCAGTACTTC. This translates into CASSLSVLSYEQYF. Complete variable domain (other parts from reference TRBV13 and TRBJ2-7): AAGVIQSPRHLIKEKRETATLKCYPIPRHDTVYWYQQGPGQDPQFLISFYEKMQSDKGSIPDRFSAQQFSDYHSELNMSSLELGDSALYFCASSLSVLSYEQYFGPGTRLTVT.

This clone was recorded only once. The J gene is TRBJ1-3, the V gene TRBV7-9; the D is unclear. The CDR3 has 13 residues. Germline values: CDR1 SEHNR, CDR2 FQNEAQ (reference sequence). V lost 7 bases, J lost 0 bases, and 7 bases lay in between. CDR3 nucleotide sequence: TGTGCCAGCAATCGGGACTCTGGAAACACCATATATTTT. Translation gives CASNRDSGNTIYF.

V usage is TRBV4-1 and J usage is TRBJ2-6, with TRBD1 matching 7 bases. The germline V gene encodes CDR1 MGHRA and CDR2 YSYEKL. CDR3 length equals 17 residues. V lost 0 bases to trimming and J lost 2 bases; unmatched junction nucleotides: 4. CDR3 sequence: CASSQEGGGPGANVLTF. The CDR3 nucleotides are TGCGCCAGCAGCCAAGAAGGGGGCGGTCCTGGGGCCAACGTCCTGACTTTC.

The chain has TRBV6-4 and TRBJ2-1, with D possibly matching TRBD1 (6 bases). This CDR3 region has 15 residues. Between the trimmed V and J ends, which lost 2 bases and 1 base, there was a span of 9 bases. Germline V gives CDR1 MRHNA, CDR2 SNTAGT. CDR3 loop: CASSDDRFSYNEQFF. The CDR3 DNA reads TGTGCCAGCAGTGACGACAGGTTTTCCTACAATGAGCAGTTCTTC.

The chain uses TRBV9 and TRBJ1-3, with 7 bases matching TRBD1. Germline CDR1 is SGDLS and CDR2 is YYNGEE. Germline trimming cut 0 bases from V and 5 bases from J; bases unmatched to any gene: 5. This CDR3 region has 15 residues. The CDR3, as DNA: TGTGCCAGCAGCGTAGTGACAGGGATAAGAAACACCATATATTTT. This gives the protein CASSVVTGIRNTIYF.